This T cell receptor beta chain was retrieved from a study of patients and donors after allogeneic stem cell transplantation. V was trimmed by 4 bases and J by 5 bases, leaving 16 bases between them. Germline lookup yields CDR1 SGDLS and CDR2 YYNGEE. This CDR3 spans 14 amino acids. MiXCR, applied by TCRdb to the RT-PCR reads, yields one record per CDR3 protein. The data hold approximately 170,000 distinct CDR3 sequences, with 30% observed a single time. A single count supports this clonotype. The chain couples TRBV9 to TRBJ2-7; maybe TRBD1 (5 bases). Specimen: blood, either unsorted or a sorted T cell fraction (not recorded which). The origin of this receptor is a human donor who was either an allogeneic HSCT recipient or a stem cell or donor lymphocyte infusion donor (not recorded which). It is not recorded whose cells these are; they may come from a transplant donor. The CDR3 loop is CASSPWIQGNEQYF. The CDR3 nucleotides are TGTGCCAGCAGCCCTTGGATTCAGGGTAACGAGCAGTACTTC.